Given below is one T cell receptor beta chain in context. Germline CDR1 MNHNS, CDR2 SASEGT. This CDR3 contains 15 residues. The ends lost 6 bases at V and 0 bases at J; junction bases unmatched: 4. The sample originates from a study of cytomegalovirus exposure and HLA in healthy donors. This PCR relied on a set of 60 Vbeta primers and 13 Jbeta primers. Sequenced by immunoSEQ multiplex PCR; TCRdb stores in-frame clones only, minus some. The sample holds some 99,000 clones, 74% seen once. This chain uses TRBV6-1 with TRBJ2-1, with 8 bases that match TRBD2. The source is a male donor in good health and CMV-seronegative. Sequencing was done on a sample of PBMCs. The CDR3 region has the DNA TGTGCCAGCAGGAGCGGGAGAGCCTCCTACAATGAGCAGTTCTTC. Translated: CASRSGRASYNEQFF.